These 6 T cell receptor beta chains share one sample of origin, sequenced in a study of blood T cells in healthy people across ages. For the second PCR, which ran for about 7 to 11 cycles, a sample-barcoded 5' primer and a J-beta primer mix were used. From the 5' RACE reads, TCRdb called clonotypes with MiXCR, one entry per CDR3 protein. Here the sample spans over a million distinct CDR3 sequences, under 55% being singletons. The sequencing sample was made of blood. These receptors were obtained from a woman aged 60-70 years in good health.

This clonotype has more than one count but fewer than ten. One end of the junction is discordant with germline, which a read error may explain. The chain links TRBV2 to TRBJ2-5; D is possibly TRBD1 or TRBD2 (5 bases each). The CDR3 runs to 16 residues. From germline, CDR1 is SNHLY and CDR2 FYNNEI. In DNA form, the CDR3 reads TGTGCCAGCAGTGAAGACACGGCCCGGGGCCAAAAGACCCAGTACTTC. This gives the protein CASSEDTARGQKTQYF. The entire variable domain, with the rest obtained from reference TRBV2 and TRBJ2-5, is as follows: EPEVTQTPSHQVTQMGQEVILRCVPISNHLYFYWYRQILGQKVEFLVSFYNNEISEKSEIFDDQFSVERPDGSNFTLKIRSTKLEDSAMYFCASSEDTARGQKTQYFGPGTRLLVL.

The V and J genes are TRBV6-1 and TRBJ2-5, with a weak D call TRBD2 (6 bases). Germline CDR1 and CDR2: MNHNS and SASEGT. This CDR3 has 12 amino acids. V was pared by 4 bases and J by 9 bases, with 12 bases between. The CDR3 sequence is CASSGRSGAQYF. CDR3 DNA sequence: TGTGCCAGCAGTGGTCGTTCGGGGGCCCAGTACTTC.

This clonotype was counted a single time. This sequence joins TRBV11-2 and TRBJ2-1; D could derive from TRBD1 or TRBD2 (5 bases each). This CDR3 comprises 12 residues. Per the germline V gene, CDR1 is SGHAT and CDR2 is FQNNGV. V shed 6 bases and J shed 13 bases, with 16 bases lying between them. CDR3 coding DNA: TGTGCCAGCAGTCCCGAGGGGATCCTCCAGTTCTTC. This encodes CASSPEGILQFF.

Only one count was recorded for this clonotype. This sequence joins TRBV20-1 and TRBJ2-3; D not certain. There are 17 residues in the CDR3. Trimming took off 3 bases at V and 0 bases at J, with 19 bases between the two ends. The germline gives CDR1 DFQATT, CDR2 SNEGSKA (reference sequence). CDR3 region: CSASHIRETTSTDTQYF. The CDR3 DNA follows: TGCAGTGCTAGCCACATCCGCGAGACCACTAGCACAGATACGCAGTATTTT.

This clonotype was observed a single time. This chain connects TRBV20-1 to TRBJ2-1; D unresolved. This CDR3 is built from 15 residues. V lost 2 bases and J 0 bases, leaving 11 bases between the germline ends. The germline V gene encodes CDR1 DFQATT and CDR2 SNEGSKA (reference sequence). CDR3 region: CSARNLLSSYNEQFF. The CDR3 nucleotides read TGCAGTGCTAGAAACTTATTGAGCTCCTACAATGAGCAGTTCTTC.

V and J are TRBV9 and TRBJ2-1, with a possible D match to TRBD2 (6 bases). The germline V gene has CDR1 SGDLS and CDR2 YYNGEE. Deletions cut 0 bases from V and 1 base from J, with 8 bases between. This CDR3 region has 15 residues. CDR3 DNA: TGTGCCAGCAGCGTAGTAGGGAGGTCCTACAATGAGCAGTTCTTC. Its protein product is CASSVVGRSYNEQFF.